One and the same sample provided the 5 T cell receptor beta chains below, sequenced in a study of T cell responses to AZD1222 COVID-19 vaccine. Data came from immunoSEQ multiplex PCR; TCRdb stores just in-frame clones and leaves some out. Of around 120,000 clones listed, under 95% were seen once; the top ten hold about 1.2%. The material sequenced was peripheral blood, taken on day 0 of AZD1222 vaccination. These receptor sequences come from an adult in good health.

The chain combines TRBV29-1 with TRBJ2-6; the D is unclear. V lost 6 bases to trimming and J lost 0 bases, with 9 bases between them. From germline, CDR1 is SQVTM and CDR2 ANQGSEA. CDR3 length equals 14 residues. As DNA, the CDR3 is TGCAGCGTGGTACTTAGCTCTGGGGCCAACGTCCTGACTTTC. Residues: CSVVLSSGANVLTF.

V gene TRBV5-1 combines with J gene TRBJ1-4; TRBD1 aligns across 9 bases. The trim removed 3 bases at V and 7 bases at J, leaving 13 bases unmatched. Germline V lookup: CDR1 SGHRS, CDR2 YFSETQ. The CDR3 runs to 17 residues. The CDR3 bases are TGCGCCAGCAGCTGGTCAGGAACAGGGGGCCAAGGTGAAAAACTGTTTTTT. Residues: CASSWSGTGGQGEKLFF.

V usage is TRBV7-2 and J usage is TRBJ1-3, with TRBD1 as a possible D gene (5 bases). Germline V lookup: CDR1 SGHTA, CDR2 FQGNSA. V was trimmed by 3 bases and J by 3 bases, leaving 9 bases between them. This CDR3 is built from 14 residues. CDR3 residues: CASSFKGDGNTIYF. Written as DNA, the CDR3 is TGTGCCAGCAGCTTCAAAGGGGATGGAAACACCATATATTTT.

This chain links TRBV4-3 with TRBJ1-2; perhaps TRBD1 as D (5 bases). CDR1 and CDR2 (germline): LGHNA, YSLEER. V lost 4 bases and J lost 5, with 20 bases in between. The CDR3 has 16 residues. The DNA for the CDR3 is TGCGCCAGCAGCCGCCTCGACCGGGAGGGACGGTATGGCTACACCTTC. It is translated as CASSRLDREGRYGYTF.

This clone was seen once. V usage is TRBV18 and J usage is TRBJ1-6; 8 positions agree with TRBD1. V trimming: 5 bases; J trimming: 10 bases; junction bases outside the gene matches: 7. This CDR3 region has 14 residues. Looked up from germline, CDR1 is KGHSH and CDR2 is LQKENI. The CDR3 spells CASSAAGGYSPLHF. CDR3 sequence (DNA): TGTGCCAGCTCAGCCGCAGGGGGCTACTCACCCCTCCACTTT.